These 3 T cell receptor beta chains share one sample of origin, sequenced in a study of blood T cell repertoires in COVID-19. Assay used: immunoSEQ multiplex PCR; TCRdb lists only in-frame clones, some missing. The data show 150,000 or so clones, over 75% seen once. Sequencing was done on a sample of PBMCs or T cells enriched from blood (not recorded which). The receptors were sampled from a woman between 45 and 65 years old who had recovered from COVID-19.

The chain uses TRBV4-2 and TRBJ2-3; 7 nucleotides align to TRBD1. V gave up 1 base and J gave up 2 bases; unmatched junction bases: 6. The length of the CDR3 is 16 residues. From germline, CDR1 is LGHNA and CDR2 YNFKEQ. The CDR3 sequence: CASSQGPGGSTDTQYF. CDR3 sequence (DNA): TGTGCCAGCAGCCAAGGCCCAGGGGGATCCACAGATACGCAGTATTTT.

The chain couples TRBV6-5 to TRBJ2-3; TRBD1 might be the D (5 bases). V lost 10 bases, J lost 4 bases, and 15 bases lay in between. In germline, CDR1 is MNHEY, CDR2 SVGAGI. CDR3 length: 13 amino acids. The DNA of the CDR3 is TGTGCCACCAGACCAGGGTATGCAGATACGCAGTATTTT. The encoded protein is CATRPGYADTQYF.

The rearrangement links TRBV12-3 or TRBV12-4 to TRBJ1-2; D is unclear. This CDR3 region has 11 residues. Trimming left V 5 bases short and J 5 bases short, with 6 bases between. CDR3 DNA: TGTGCCAGCAGTCTTACTTATGGCTACACCTTC. Its translation is CASSLTYGYTF.